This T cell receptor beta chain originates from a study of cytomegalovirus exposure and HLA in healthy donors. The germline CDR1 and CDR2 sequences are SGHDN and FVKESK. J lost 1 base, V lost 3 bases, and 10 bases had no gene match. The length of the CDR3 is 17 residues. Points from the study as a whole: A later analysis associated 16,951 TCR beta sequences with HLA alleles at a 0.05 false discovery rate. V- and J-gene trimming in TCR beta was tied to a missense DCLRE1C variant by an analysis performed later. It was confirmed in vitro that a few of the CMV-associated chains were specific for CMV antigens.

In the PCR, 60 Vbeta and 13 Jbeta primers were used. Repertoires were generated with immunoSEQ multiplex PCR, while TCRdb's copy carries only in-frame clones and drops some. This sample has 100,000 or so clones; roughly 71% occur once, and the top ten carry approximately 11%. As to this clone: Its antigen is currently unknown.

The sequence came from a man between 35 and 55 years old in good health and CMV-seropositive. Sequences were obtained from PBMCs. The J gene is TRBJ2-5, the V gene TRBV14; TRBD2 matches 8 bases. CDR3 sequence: CASSQGAGVLGQETQYF. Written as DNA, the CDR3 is TGTGCCAGCAGCCAGGGAGCGGGAGTTCTGGGCCAAGAGACCCAGTACTTC.